This T cell receptor beta chain was sequenced for a study of blood T cell repertoires in COVID-19. Overall study: Whether acute or convalescent, the COVID-19 samples came from the United States, Italy and Spain. PBMCs, B-cell-depleted T cells, or T cells were the source of the cDNA or gDNA that made up the material.

The count of this clone is one. Trimming at V came to 5 bases and at J to 1 base, leaving 4 bases not matched to a gene. This CDR3 comprises 14 residues. Looked up from germline, CDR1 is GTSNPN and CDR2 is SVGIG (reference sequence). The assay was immunoSEQ multiplex PCR, and TCRdb's table has in-frame clones only and misses some. The table shows roughly 100,000 clones, with about 91% occurring only once. The sequence derives from a human donor in a cohort sampled during active COVID-19. Sequenced sample: peripheral blood. The J gene is TRBJ1-1, the V gene TRBV30; TRBD1 matches 10 bases. Here the CDR3 reads CAWGTGAGNTEAFF. In DNA form, the CDR3 reads TGTGCCTGGGGGACAGGGGCTGGGAACACTGAAGCTTTCTTT.